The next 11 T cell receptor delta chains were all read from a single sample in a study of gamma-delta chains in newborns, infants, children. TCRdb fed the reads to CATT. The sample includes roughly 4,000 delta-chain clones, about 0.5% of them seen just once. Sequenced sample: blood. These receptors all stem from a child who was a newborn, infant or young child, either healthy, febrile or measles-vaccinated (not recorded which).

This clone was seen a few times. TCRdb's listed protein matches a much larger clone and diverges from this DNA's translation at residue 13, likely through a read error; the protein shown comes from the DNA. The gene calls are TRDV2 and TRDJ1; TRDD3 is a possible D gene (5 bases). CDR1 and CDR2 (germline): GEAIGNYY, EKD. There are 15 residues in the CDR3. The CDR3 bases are TGTGCCTGTGACACCGGGGGTTCGTACACCGATAAACCCATCTTT. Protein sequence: CACDTGGSYTDKPIF.

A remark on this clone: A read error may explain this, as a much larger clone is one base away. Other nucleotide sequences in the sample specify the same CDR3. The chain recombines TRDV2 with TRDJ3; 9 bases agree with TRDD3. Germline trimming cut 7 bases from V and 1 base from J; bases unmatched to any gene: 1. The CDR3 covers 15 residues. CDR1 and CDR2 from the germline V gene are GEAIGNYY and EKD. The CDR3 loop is CACTGGSWDTRQMFF. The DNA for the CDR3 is TGTGCCTGCACTGGGGGATCCTGGGACACCCGACAGATGTTTTTC.

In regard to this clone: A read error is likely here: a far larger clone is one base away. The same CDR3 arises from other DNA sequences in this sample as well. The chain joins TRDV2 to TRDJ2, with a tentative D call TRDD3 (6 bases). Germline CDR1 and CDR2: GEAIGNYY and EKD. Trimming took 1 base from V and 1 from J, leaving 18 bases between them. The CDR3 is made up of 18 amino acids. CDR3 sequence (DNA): TGTGCCTGTGACACGGTGGAAGTGGGGGGCCATTTGACAGCACAACTCTTCTTT. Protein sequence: CACDTVEVGGHLTAQLFF.

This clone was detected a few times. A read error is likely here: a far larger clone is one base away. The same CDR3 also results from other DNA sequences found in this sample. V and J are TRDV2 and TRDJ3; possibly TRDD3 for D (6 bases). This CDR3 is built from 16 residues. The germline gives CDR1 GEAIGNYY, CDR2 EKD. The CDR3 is CACDWGSSWDTRQMFF. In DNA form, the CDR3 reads TGTGCCTGTGACTGGGGATCCTCCTGGGACACCCGCCAGATGTTTTTC.

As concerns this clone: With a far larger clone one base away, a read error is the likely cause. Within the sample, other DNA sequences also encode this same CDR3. CDR3 amino acids: CACDGIRSWDTRQMFF. CDR3 nucleotides: TGTGCCTGTGACGGGATACGCTCCTGGGACACCCGCCAGATGTTTTTC. V and J are TRDV2 and TRDJ3, with TRDD3 identical over 8 bases. The germline gives CDR1 GEAIGNYY, CDR2 EKD. CDR3 length: 16 amino acids.

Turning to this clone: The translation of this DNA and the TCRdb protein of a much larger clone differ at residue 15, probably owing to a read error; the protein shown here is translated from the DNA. The CDR3 DNA is TGTGCCTGTGACCCAGTTCGATTTACTGGGGGATACCCTTTGGCAGCACAACTCTTCTTT. Residues: CACDPVRFTGGYPLAAQLFF. The V gene is TRDV2, the J gene TRDJ2, with 12 bases lining up with TRDD3. The CDR3 is 20 amino acids. Germline V CDR1 and CDR2: GEAIGNYY, EKD.

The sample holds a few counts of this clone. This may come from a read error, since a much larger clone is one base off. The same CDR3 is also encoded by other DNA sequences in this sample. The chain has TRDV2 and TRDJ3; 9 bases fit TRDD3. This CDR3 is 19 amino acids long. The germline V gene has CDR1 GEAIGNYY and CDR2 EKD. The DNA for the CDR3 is TGTGCCTGCGACACCGTTTTGGGGGATAGCTCCTGGGACACCCGACAGATGTTTTTC. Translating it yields CACDTVLGDSSWDTRQMFF.

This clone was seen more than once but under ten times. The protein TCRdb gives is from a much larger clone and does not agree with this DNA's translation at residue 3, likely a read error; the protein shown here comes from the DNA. The CDR3 here is CARDRGGSWDTRQMFF. CDR3 sequence (DNA): TGTGCCCGTGACAGGGGGGGATCCTGGGACACCCGACAGATGTTTTTC. The chain is built from TRDV2 and TRDJ3; tentative D call: TRDD3 (6 bases). Germline V CDR1 and CDR2: GEAIGNYY, EKD. This CDR3 is 16 amino acids long.

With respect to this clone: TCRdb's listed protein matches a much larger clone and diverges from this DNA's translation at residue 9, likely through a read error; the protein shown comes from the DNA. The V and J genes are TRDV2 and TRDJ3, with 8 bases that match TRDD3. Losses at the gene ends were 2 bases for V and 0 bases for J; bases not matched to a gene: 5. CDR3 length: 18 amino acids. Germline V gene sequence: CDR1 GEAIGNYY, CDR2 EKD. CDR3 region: CACDKVLGGSWDTRQMFF. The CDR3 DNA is TGTGCCTGTGACAAAGTACTGGGGGGCTCCTGGGACACCCGACAGATGTTTTTC.

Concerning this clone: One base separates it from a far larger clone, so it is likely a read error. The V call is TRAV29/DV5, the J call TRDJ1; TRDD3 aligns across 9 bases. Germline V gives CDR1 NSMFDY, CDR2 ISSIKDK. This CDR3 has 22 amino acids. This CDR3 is CAASAGEIPSLGDTLYTDKIIF. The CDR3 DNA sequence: TGTGCAGCAAGCGCGGGGGAGATTCCCTCACTGGGGGACACCCTATACACCGATAAAATCATCTTT. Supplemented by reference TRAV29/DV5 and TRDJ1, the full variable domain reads DQQVKQNSPSLSVQEGRISILNCDYTNSMFDYFLWYKKYPAEGPTFLISISSIKDKNEDGRFTVFLNKSAKHLSLHIVPSQPGDSAVYFCAASAGEIPSLGDTLYTDKIIFGKGTRVTVEP.

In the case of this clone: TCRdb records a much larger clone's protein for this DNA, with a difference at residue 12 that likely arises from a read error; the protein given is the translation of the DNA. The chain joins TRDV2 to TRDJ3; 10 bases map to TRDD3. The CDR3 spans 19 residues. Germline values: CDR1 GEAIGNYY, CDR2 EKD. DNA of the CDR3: TGTGCCTGTGACACCACTACTGGGGGATTCTCCCGGGACACCCGACAGATGTTTTTC. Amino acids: CACDTTTGGFSRDTRQMFF.